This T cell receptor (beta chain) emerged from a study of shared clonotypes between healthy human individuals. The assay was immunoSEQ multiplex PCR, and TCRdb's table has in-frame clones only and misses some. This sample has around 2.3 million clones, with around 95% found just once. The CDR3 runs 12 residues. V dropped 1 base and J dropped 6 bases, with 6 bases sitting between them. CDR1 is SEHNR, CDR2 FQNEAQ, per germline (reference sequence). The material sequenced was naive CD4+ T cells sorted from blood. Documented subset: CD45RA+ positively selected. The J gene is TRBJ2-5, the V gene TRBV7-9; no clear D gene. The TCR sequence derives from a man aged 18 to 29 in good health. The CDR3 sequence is CASSLESQTQYF. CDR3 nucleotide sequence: TGTGCCAGCAGCTTAGAATCCCAGACCCAGTACTTC.